In its sample, the clone carrying this T cell receptor beta chain was seen many times. The target antigen is unknown. This entry is derived from a study of regulatory T cells in long-lasting Graves disease. The study, taken as a whole, reports: Tissue studied was limited to peripheral blood, excluding thyroid tissue.

Time point denoted: newly diagnosed GD, antithyroid drugs for less than 3 months. PBMC RNA was the source of the TCR library. Sequencing libraries for TCR beta were prepared with iRepertoire HTBI primers and Arm-PCR of CDR3 regions. TCRdb used MiXCR to reprocess the multiplex PCR reads, holding one entry per CDR3 protein. The table shows 450,000 to 600,000 distinct CDR3 sequences, with roughly 12% occurring only once. Germline CDR1 reads DFQATT; CDR2 reads SNEGSKA (reference sequence). The V and J ends lost 0 bases and 5 bases, in that order; junction bases with no gene match: 11. CDR3 length: 16 amino acids. This sample was also put to use in a study of T cells in Graves' hyperthyroidism and ophthalmopathy. That report notes: Across 18 months, stable Graves' hyperthyroidism was marked by no progression to ophthalmopathy. The HTBI set primed first-round TCR CDR3 RT-PCR.

The rearrangement joins TRBV20-1 to TRBJ2-7; TRBD1 matches at 9 bases. This sequence was found in a man aged 25 to 40 with Graves disease. Sample: peripheral blood mononuclear cells (PBMCs), taken at new diagnosis, from a patient treated with antithyroid drugs. CDR3 bases: TGCAGTGCTAGAGACCCGGGACAGGGATTGTCTCACGAGCAGTACTTC. Residues: CSARDPGQGLSHEQYF.